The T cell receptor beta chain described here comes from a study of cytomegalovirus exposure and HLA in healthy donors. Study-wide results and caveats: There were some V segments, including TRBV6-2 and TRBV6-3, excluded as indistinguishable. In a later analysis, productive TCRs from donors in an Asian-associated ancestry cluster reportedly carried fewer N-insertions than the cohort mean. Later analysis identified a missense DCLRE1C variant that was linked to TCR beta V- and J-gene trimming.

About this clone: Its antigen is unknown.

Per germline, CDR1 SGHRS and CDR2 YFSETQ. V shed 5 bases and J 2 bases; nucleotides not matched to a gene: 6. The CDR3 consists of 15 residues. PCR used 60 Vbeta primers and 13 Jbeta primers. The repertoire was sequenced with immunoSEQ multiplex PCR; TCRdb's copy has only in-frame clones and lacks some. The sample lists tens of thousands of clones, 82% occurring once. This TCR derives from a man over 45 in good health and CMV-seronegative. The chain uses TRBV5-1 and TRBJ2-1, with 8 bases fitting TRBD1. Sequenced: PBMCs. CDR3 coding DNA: TGCGCCAGCAGTCAGGGGGCGAGGGCCTACAATGAGCAGTTCTTC. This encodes CASSQGARAYNEQFF.